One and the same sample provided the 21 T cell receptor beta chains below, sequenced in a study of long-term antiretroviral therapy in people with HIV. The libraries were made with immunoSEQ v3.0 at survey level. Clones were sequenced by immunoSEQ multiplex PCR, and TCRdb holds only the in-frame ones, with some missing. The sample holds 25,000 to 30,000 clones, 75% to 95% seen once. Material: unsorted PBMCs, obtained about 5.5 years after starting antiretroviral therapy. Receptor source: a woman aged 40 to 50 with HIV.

CDR3 region: CASSETKDTQYF. Written as DNA, the CDR3 is TGTGCCAGCAGTGAGACTAAAGATACGCAGTATTTT. V gene TRBV6-1 combines with J gene TRBJ2-3; a weak D match, TRBD2 (5 bases). Germline lookup yields CDR1 MNHNS and CDR2 SASEGT. This CDR3 has 12 amino acids. With 3 bases removed from V and 5 bases from J, the gap between germline ends came to 6 bases.

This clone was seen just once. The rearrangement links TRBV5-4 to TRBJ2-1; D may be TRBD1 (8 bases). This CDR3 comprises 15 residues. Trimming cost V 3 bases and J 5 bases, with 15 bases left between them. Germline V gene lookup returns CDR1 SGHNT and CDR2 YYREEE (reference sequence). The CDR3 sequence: CASSWEGQADNEQFF. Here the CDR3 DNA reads TGTGCCAGCAGCTGGGAGGGACAGGCTGACAATGAGCAGTTCTTC.

CDR3 nucleotide sequence: TGCGCCAGCAGCTTGAATCGGAACACTGAAGCTTTCTTT. The encoded protein is CASSLNRNTEAFF. The V call is TRBV5-1, the J call TRBJ1-1, with D hard to call. Germline CDR1 reads SGHRS; CDR2 reads YFSETQ. The CDR3 is 13 residues long. V lost 1 base, J lost 1 base, and 5 bases lay in between.

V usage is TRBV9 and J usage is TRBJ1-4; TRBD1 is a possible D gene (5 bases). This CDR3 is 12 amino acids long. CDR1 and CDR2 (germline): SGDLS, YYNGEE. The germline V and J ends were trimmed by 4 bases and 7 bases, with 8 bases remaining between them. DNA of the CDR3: TGTGCCAGCAGCAAAACAGGTGAAAAACTGTTTTTT. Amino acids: CASSKTGEKLFF. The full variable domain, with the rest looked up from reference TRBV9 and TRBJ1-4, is DSGVTQTPKHLITATGQRVTLRCSPRSGDLSVYWYQQSLDQGLQFLIQYYNGEERAKGNILERFSAQQFPDLHSELNLSSLELGDSALYFCASSKTGEKLFFGSGTQLSVL.

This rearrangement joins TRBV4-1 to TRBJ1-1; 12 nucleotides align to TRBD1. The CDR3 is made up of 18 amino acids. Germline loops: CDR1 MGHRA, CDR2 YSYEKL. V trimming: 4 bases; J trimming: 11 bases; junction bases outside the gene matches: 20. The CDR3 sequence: CASSPGTPGQGAKISAFF. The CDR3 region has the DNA TGCGCCAGCAGCCCAGGGACCCCGGGACAGGGGGCAAAGATTTCGGCTTTCTTT.

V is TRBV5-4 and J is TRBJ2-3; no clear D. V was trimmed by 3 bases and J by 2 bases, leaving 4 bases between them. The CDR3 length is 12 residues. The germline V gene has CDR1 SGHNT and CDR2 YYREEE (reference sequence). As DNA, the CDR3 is TGTGCCAGCAGCTACACCACAGATACGCAGTATTTT. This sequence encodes CASSYTTDTQYF.

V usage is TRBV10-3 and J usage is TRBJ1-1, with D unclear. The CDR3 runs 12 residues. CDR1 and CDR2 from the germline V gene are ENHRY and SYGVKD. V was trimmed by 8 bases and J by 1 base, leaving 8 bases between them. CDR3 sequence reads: CAIQDQNTEAFF. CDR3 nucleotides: TGTGCCATCCAGGACCAGAACACTGAAGCTTTCTTT.

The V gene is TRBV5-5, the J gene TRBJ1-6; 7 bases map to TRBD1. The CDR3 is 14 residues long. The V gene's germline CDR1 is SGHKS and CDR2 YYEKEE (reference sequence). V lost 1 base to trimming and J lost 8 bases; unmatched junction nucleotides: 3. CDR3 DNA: TGTGCCAGCAGCTTGTGGGACAGTCATTCACCCCTCCACTTT. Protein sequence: CASSLWDSHSPLHF.

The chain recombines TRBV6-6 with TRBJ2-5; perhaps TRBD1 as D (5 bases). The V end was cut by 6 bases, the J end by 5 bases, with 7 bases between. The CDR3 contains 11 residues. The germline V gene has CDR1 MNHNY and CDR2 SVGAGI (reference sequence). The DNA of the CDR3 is TGTGCCAGCAGGGCAGGGGAGACCCAGTACTTC. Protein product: CASRAGETQYF.

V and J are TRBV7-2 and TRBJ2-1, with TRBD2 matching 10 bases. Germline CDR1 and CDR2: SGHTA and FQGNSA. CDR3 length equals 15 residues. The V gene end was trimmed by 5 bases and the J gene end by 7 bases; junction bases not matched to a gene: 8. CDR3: CASSQASGGRNEQFF. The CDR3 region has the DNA TGTGCCAGCAGCCAAGCTAGCGGGGGCCGTAATGAGCAGTTCTTC.

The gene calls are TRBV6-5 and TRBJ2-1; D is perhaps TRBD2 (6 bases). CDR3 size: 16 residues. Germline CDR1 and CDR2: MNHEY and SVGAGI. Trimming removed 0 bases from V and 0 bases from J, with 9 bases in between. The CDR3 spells CASSYSAGSSYNEQFF. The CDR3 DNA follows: TGTGCCAGCAGTTACTCGGCGGGGAGCTCCTACAATGAGCAGTTCTTC.

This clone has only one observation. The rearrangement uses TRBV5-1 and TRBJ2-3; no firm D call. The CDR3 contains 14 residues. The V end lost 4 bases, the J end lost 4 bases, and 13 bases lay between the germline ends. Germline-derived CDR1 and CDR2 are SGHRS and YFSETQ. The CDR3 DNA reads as TGCGCCAGCAGCCTGTTGGGGTGGGCAGATACGCAGTATTTT. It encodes CASSLLGWADTQYF.

CDR3 loop: CASSYTSPRTDTQYF. The CDR3 DNA follows: TGTGCCAGCAGTTATACTAGCCCGAGGACAGATACGCAGTATTTT. The V call is TRBV2, the J call TRBJ2-3; D might be TRBD2 (6 bases). Germline CDR1 and CDR2: SNHLY and FYNNEI. CDR3 size: 15 residues. Trimming removed 5 bases from V and 3 bases from J, with 15 bases in between.

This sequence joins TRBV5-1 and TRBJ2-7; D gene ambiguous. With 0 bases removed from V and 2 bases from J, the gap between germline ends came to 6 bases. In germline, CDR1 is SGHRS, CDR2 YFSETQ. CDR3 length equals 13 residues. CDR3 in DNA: TGCGCCAGCAGCTTGGGAGGTACCTACGAGCAGTACTTC. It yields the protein CASSLGGTYEQYF.

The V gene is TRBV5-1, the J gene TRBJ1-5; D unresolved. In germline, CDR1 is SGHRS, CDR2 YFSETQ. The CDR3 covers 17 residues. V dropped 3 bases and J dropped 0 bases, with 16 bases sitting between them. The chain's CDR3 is CASSSEPTDYSNQPQHF. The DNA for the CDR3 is TGCGCCAGCAGCTCGGAACCTACAGATTATAGCAATCAGCCCCAGCATTTT.

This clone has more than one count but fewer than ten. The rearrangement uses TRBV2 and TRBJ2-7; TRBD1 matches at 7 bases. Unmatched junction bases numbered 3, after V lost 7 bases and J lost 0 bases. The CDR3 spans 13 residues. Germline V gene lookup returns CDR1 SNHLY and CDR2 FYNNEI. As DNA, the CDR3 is TGTGCCAGCATGAGGGGGCTCTCCTACGAGCAGTACTTC. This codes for CASMRGLSYEQYF.

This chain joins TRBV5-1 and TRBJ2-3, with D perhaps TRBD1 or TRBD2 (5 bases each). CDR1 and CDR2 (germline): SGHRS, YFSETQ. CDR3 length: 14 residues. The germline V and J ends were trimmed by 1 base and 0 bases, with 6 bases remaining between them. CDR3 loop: CASSLRDSTDTQYF. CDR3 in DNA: TGCGCCAGCAGCTTGCGGGACAGCACAGATACGCAGTATTTT.

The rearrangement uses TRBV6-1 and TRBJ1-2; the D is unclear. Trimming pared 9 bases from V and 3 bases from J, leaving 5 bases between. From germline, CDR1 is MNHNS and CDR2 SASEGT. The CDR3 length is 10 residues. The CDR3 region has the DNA TGTGCCAGTAACGACTATGGCTACACCTTC. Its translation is CASNDYGYTF.

Here the CDR3 DNA reads TGTGCCAGTAGTACTCAAACGGACAGTGCCTACGAGCAGTACTTC. It translates to CASSTQTDSAYEQYF. This chain uses TRBV19 with TRBJ2-7; TRBD1 might be the D (6 bases). Germline assignment: CDR1 LNHDA and CDR2 SQIVND (reference sequence). The ends were cut back, 4 bases at V and 2 bases at J, with 15 bases in the middle. The CDR3 contains 15 residues.

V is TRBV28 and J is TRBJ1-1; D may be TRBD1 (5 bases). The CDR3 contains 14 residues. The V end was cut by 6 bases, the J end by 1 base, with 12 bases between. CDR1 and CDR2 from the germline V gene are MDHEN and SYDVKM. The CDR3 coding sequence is TGTGCCAGCAGGGCCCGGGGCGGGAACACTGAAGCTTTCTTT. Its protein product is CASRARGGNTEAFF. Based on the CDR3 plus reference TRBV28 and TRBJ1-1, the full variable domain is DVKVTQSSRYLVKRTGEKVFLECVQDMDHENMFWYRQDPGLGLRLIYFSYDVKMKEKGDIPEGYSVSREKKERFSLILESASTNQTSMYLCASRARGGNTEAFFGQGTRLTVV.

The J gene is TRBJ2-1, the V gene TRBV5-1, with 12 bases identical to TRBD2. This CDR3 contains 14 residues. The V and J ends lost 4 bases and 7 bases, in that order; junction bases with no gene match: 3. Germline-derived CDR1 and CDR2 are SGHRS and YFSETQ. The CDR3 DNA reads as TGCGCCAGCAGCGGCCTAGCGGGAGGGAATGAGCAGTTCTTC. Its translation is CASSGLAGGNEQFF.